The clone carrying this T cell receptor (beta chain) appeared a few times. The antigen remains unidentified. This CDR3 comprises 13 residues. Germline CDR1 is SGHAT and CDR2 is FQNNGV. V gave up 7 bases and J gave up 4 bases, with 13 bases separating them. The data were obtained in a study of T cells after yellow fever vaccination. Study conclusions and caveats: Post-booster repertoires contained most primary-vaccination clones again (96% CD4, about 90% CD8). Weaker, the secondary response peaked sooner, at day 5 versus 15.

One entry per CDR3 protein, called by TCRdb with MiXCR from the 5' RACE reads. The data contain around 180,000 distinct CDR3 sequences, 6.2% of them singletons. This chain uses TRBV11-2 with TRBJ2-5, with D possibly being TRBD1 or TRBD2 (6 bases each). The specimen comprised CD4+ T cells sorted from PBMCs, sampled on the day of the first yellow fever vaccination. The source of this sequence is a man aged 18-30 years who received the YFV17D yellow fever vaccine. The CDR3 region is CASKGGGRETQYF. CDR3 coding DNA: TGTGCCAGCAAAGGAGGGGGGAGAGAGACCCAGTACTTC.